The present T cell receptor (beta chain) was sequenced within a study of shared clonotypes between healthy human individuals (dated by TCRdb to 2020 to 2022). Regarding the research as a whole: The cohort comprised a couple of women and a few men aged 18 to 49 years. Per donor, three plates each were used for CD4 naive and CD4 memory, two for CD8 naive, and one for CD8 memory. The study deeply sequenced blood TCR repertoires of about 5 healthy adults to estimate repertoire size and the extent of clonotype sharing between individuals. To increase sequencing depth and limit assay-specific biases, TCR repertoire library preparation and sequencing were carried out by different laboratories using diverse techniques. Per donor, leukapheresis produced somewhere between about 0.94 and 10 billion PBMCs.

Using the deep immunoSEQ assay, TCR CDR3 regions were amplified from genomic DNA by multiplex PCR. Extracted genomic DNA from each cell subset was distributed evenly across all wells of several immunoSEQ 96-well plates, and each plate was treated as a replicate. For sorted subsets, each replicate PCR was loaded with about 0.2 ug genomic DNA, equivalent to about 33,000 T cell genomes. Purified libraries were measured with a Qubit 3.0 fluorometer, size-checked on a Bioanalyzer 2100, and measured again with the KAPA Library Quantification kit. Every immunoSEQ 96-well plate was sequenced on a dedicated single-read 150-cycle Illumina NextSeq 550 flow cell. In the source study's methods: Because only junctional sequences without quality scores were contained in the immunoSEQ output, filtering matching that applied to full-length reads could not be performed. Sequences were annotated with PyIR, a Python wrapper for IgBLAST v1.9, and V/J genes and CDR3 were assigned using IMGT germline references. Reads were removed for weak V/J assignments (E-value above 1e-6), missing CDR3, stop codons, out-of-frame junctions, or ambiguous translated residues. A V3J clonotype was defined by an identical inferred V gene, J gene, and CDR3 amino acid sequence. Percentage overlap between repertoires was calculated by dividing the number of shared unique clonotypes by the size of the smaller repertoire. Richness of each repertoire was evaluated using RTK rarefaction, the Chao1 estimator, and Recon v2.1 estimates of unobserved clonotypes. Generation probabilities were computed with OLGA for all TCRbeta clonotypes obtained by the gDNA method from several donors. TCRdb provides this immuneACCESS table in a form limited to in-frame rearrangements. Some clones are lacking; in checked studies, under half of them reflect an unresolved V gene, and why the rest are absent is not known. V, J and clone size derive from that table, while D and trimming were established from the DNA sequence. The sample profile shows 600,000 or so clones; approximately 95% of them were found once. The top ten hold 0.11% of the sample.

As encoded in the germline V gene, CDR1 is SQVTM while CDR2 is ANQGSEA. V sheds 5 bases and J sheds 5 bases, leaving 22 bases between their ends. Its CDR3 holds 15 amino acids, cysteine through phenylalanine. Of the read, only the CDR3 DNA is kept; its 45 bases are in frame from base 1. With respect to this clone: Its antigen is currently not known. Nothing much larger sits one base from this clone, and base qualities are not available.

CD8 naive samples consisted of CD45RO-negative cells that were positively selected for CCR7, yielding a CD45RA+CCR7+ population without TemRA cells. Donors were healthy HIV-negative adults with no recently reported acute infections or vaccinations. Every donor was a Caucasian adult living in Nashville, Tennessee, USA. Blood was collected by leukapheresis, and PBMCs were isolated by Ficoll-Histopaque density gradient centrifugation and then cryopreserved in liquid nitrogen vapor phase. Purity and quantity of every magnetically sorted T cell population were checked by analytical flow cytometry. Genomic DNA was isolated from each sorted fraction and quantified by UV absorbance on a Nanodrop 2000c. Results the study describes overall, beyond this receptor: Based on pairwise subsampling, the degree of clonotype sharing among donors was expected to be affected by sequencing depth. Because the study included only a small number of donors, the genetic and exposure-history diversity represented was limited. Sampling was restricted to blood, and TCR repertoires in tissues likely differ from the TCR repertoires found in blood. When a handful of donors were compared, the shared fraction of clonotypes was around 5% for naive CD4, approximately 3.3% for naive CD8, 2% to 2.5% for memory CD4, and under 0.5% for memory CD8. Naive subsets generally had larger estimated clonotype richness than memory subsets. Compared with non-shared clonotypes, clonotypes shared by all four sorted-subset donors had higher generation probabilities. Incomplete sequencing was indicated by rarefaction of sorted-subset datasets, despite the large sequencing depth.

This clonotype was obtained from a woman in her twenties or thirties in good health. Material for sequencing was naive CD8+ T cells sorted from blood. This specimen's cell subset or site label, per the study, means: CD45RA+CCR7+. This chain is built from TRBV29-1 and TRBJ2-7; tentative D gene TRBD2, with 7 bases matching. In nucleotide form, the sequence is TGCAGCGTTAGAGGGGGGGCAGGGGAAGCTCACGAGCAGTACTTC. The translation is CSVRGGAGEAHEQYF.